These T cell receptor beta chains were read from a single sample in a study of T-cell memory formation after mild COVID-19. TCRdb called the 5' RACE reads again in MiXCR, with one record for every CDR3 protein. The repertoire holds about 200,000 distinct CDR3 sequences, with over 9.5% as singletons. Sequencing input: PBMCs or a T cell subset sorted from them (not recorded which). The source of these receptors is a man between 18 and 29 years old who had mild COVID-19 (a few samples of this study predate the infection). Cell type and time point are not known. Both conserved end residues are part of each CDR3. Fields, in order: clone size, J gene, V gene, D gene, CDR3 DNA, CDR3 protein. The D gene is left open where the match is weak. Rows give clone size only sometimes, using once, few, many, or a class for an expanded clone.

>.|TRBJ2-5|TRBV5-1|.
TGCGCCAGCACACTCCCCGGCGAAGAGACCCAGTACTTC
CASTLPGEETQYF
>few|TRBJ1-6|TRBV3-1|.
TGTGCCAGCGCTCGGACGGAGAATTCACCCCTCCACTTT
CASARTENSPLHF
>.|TRBJ2-2|TRBV7-2|TRBD2
TGTGCCAGCAGCCTAAGGTCTAGCGGGGGCGCCGGGGAGCTGTTTTTT
CASSLRSSGGAGELFF
>few|TRBJ1-1|TRBV10-3|.
TGTGCCATCAGGATGGGCCCGAACACTGAAGCTTTCTTT
CAIRMGPNTEAFF
>few|TRBJ2-7|TRBV12-3/TRBV12-4|TRBD2
TGTGCCAGCAGTCCGCCGGGACTAGCGGCTTCCTACGAGCAGTACTTC
CASSPPGLAASYEQYF
>.|TRBJ2-1|TRBV5-1|TRBD1
TGCGCCAGCAGGACCGGGACAGGGGGCGATGAGCAGTTCTTC
CASRTGTGGDEQFF
>few|TRBJ1-2|TRBV28|.
TGTGCCAGCAGTAGGGACGGCAGCTACACCTTC
CASSRDGSYTF
>few|TRBJ2-1|TRBV6-1|TRBD2
TGTGCCAGCTCCCGGACTAGCTTCCCCACCTACAATGAGCAGTTCTTC
CASSRTSFPTYNEQFF
>.|TRBJ2-7|TRBV15|.
TGTGCCACCAGCAGAGATAGGGGGTTCGGGGAGCAGTACTTC
CATSRDRGFGEQYF
>.|TRBJ1-2|TRBV6-6|.
TGTGCCAGCAGTAAGGCAGAGAATTATGGCTACACCTTC
CASSKAENYGYTF
>few|TRBJ2-3|TRBV4-2|TRBD1
TGTGCCAGCAGCCAAATGAGACAGGGGGCGTACGGAGATACGCAGTATTTT
CASSQMRQGAYGDTQYF
>many|TRBJ1-4|TRBV4-3|.
TGCGCCAGCAGCCGGACACGGCTTAATGAAAAACTGTTTTTT
CASSRTRLNEKLFF
>.|TRBJ2-2|TRBV5-1|TRBD2
TGCGCCAGCAGCTTGCTGACTAGCGGTAACACCGGGGAGCTGTTTTTT
CASSLLTSGNTGELFF
>few|TRBJ1-2|TRBV4-2|.
TGTGCCAGCAGCCTGAACGGGGTCAACTATGGCTACACCTTC
CASSLNGVNYGYTF
>many|TRBJ1-1|TRBV7-9|.
TGTGCCAGCAGCCTCGACGGGCATAACACTGAAGCTTTCTTT
CASSLDGHNTEAFF
>.|TRBJ1-1|TRBV23-1|.
TGCGCCAGCAGTCATGGGGGGCAAACCGCTGAAGCTTTCTTT
CASSHGGQTAEAFF
>many|TRBJ2-7|TRBV29-1|.
TGCAGCGTTTCGGGGGCCTACGAGCAGTACTTC
CSVSGAYEQYF
>few|TRBJ1-1|TRBV10-3|.
TGTGCCATCAGTGAGAACCCGAACACTGAAGCTTTCTTT
CAISENPNTEAFF
>many|TRBJ2-5|TRBV5-1|.
TGCGCCAGCAGCCTACTAGACGGCCTAGGGGAGACCCAGTACTTC
CASSLLDGLGETQYF
>.|TRBJ2-7|TRBV5-4|.
TGTGCCAGCAGCGTTCCAGACCGCTCCTACGAGCAGTACTTC
CASSVPDRSYEQYF
>few|TRBJ2-7|TRBV28|.
TGTGCCAGCAGTCTGAGGGGCTACGAGCAGTACTTC
CASSLRGYEQYF
>.|TRBJ2-5|TRBV6-2/TRBV6-3|TRBD1
TGTGCCAGCAGTTACTCGATGATCCGACAGGGTAGGGAAGAGACCCAGTACTTC
CASSYSMIRQGREETQYF
>many|TRBJ2-7|TRBV6-5|TRBD1
TGTGCCAGCAGTCCCTTCGGGACAGGGGTGTCCTACGAGCAGTACTTC
CASSPFGTGVSYEQYF
>.|TRBJ2-4|TRBV12-3/TRBV12-4|.
TGTGCCAGCAGTTTGAGGGACTTGGCCAAAAACATTCAGTACTTC
CASSLRDLAKNIQYF
>few|TRBJ1-5|TRBV20-1|.
TGCAGTGCTAGAGGACAGTTAGATCAGCCCCAGCATTTT
CSARGQLDQPQHF
>few|TRBJ1-1|TRBV3-1|.
TGTGCCAGCATGAAACAGGGTTACACTGAAGCTTTCTTT
CASMKQGYTEAFF
>many|TRBJ1-5|TRBV4-1|.
TGCGCCAGCAGCCAGGGGGCCAGCGCTAATCAGCCCCAGCATTTT
CASSQGASANQPQHF
>.|TRBJ2-5|TRBV6-2/TRBV6-3|TRBD2
TGTGCCAGCACTGCCACGGGGACTATTCTTAGAGAGACCCAGTACTTC
CASTATGTILRETQYF
>.|TRBJ2-3|TRBV7-2|.
TGTGCCAGCAGCTTAGCGTTGGACAGTCTCCTCCCAGATACGCAGTATTTT
CASSLALDSLLPDTQYF
>.|TRBJ1-2|TRBV7-3|.
TGTGCCAGCAGCTTATACCGACTCCGGTATGGCTACACCTTC
CASSLYRLRYGYTF
>many|TRBJ2-5|TRBV7-2|.
TGTGCCAGCAGCACGCGCCGGGACTTGAGGGTGGAGACCCAGTACTTC
CASSTRRDLRVETQYF
>.|TRBJ2-1|TRBV28|TRBD2
TGTGCCAGCAAAGCAGCGGGGGGGCCATTAAATGAGCAGTTCTTC
CASKAAGGPLNEQFF
>.|TRBJ2-2|TRBV20-1|TRBD1
TGCAGTGCCGTCCCTACAGGGGGCGGTTGGAACACCGGGGAGCTGTTTTTT
CSAVPTGGGWNTGELFF
>.|TRBJ1-1|TRBV19|.
TGTGCCAGTAGTATAGGTACAGCTAACACTGAAGCTTTCTTT
CASSIGTANTEAFF
>few|TRBJ1-1|TRBV6-5|.
TGTGCCAGCAGTACAGGGAGAAGAACTGAAGCTTTCTTT
CASSTGRRTEAFF
>few|TRBJ2-1|TRBV6-5|TRBD2
TGTGCCAGCAGTTACGGCGGGGGGGAATACAATGAGCAGTTCTTC
CASSYGGGEYNEQFF
>.|TRBJ1-6|TRBV12-3/TRBV12-4|TRBD1
TGTGCCAGCAGTGCACAGGGGGCGGAATCACCCCTCCACTTT
CASSAQGAESPLHF
>many|TRBJ2-3|TRBV10-2|.
TGCGCCAGCAGGGTGCTCAACACAGATACGCAGTATTTT
CASRVLNTDTQYF
>.|TRBJ1-1|TRBV7-9|.
TGTGCCAGCAGCCCAAGTCGTCCGAACACTGAAGCTTTCTTT
CASSPSRPNTEAFF
>.|TRBJ1-1|TRBV18|.
TGTGCCAGCTCACCCAGGGATTCCGAAGCTTTCTTT
CASSPRDSEAFF
>few|TRBJ1-5|TRBV5-1|.
TGCGCCAGCAGCTTGGGACAGGAGAATCAGCCCCAGCATTTT
CASSLGQENQPQHF
>.|TRBJ2-3|TRBV5-1|.
TGCGCCAGCAGCTTAGGAGGGGCCACAGATACGCAGTATTTT
CASSLGGATDTQYF
>many|TRBJ2-5|TRBV7-6|.
TGTGCCAGCAGCTCCGTGGACGGACGAGGAGAGACCCAGTACTTC
CASSSVDGRGETQYF
>.|TRBJ2-2|TRBV5-1|TRBD2
TGCGCCAGCAGCTTTGCTAGCGGCGTCACCGGGGAGCTGTTTTTT
CASSFASGVTGELFF
>.|TRBJ2-6|TRBV25-1|.
TGTGCCAGCAGTGAATATGCCCAGGGGGGTTCTGGGGCCAACGTCCTGACTTTC
CASSEYAQGGSGANVLTF
>few|TRBJ2-1|TRBV10-3|TRBD2
TGTGCCATCAGCGCCAGCGGGGATGAGCAGTTCTTC
CAISASGDEQFF
>many|TRBJ2-1|TRBV5-1|TRBD2
TGCGCCAGCAGCTTGACTAGCGGGGCCTACAATGAGCAGTTCTTC
CASSLTSGAYNEQFF
>few|TRBJ1-2|TRBV28|.
TGTGCCAGCAGCTCCCCCGAGGGATGGTCGGTCGACTATGGCTACACCTTC
CASSSPEGWSVDYGYTF
>.|TRBJ2-1|TRBV6-5|TRBD2
TGTGCCAGCAGCCGATGGGCTCCTGGGCTAGCGGGGGCGGGCGAGCAGTTCTTC
CASSRWAPGLAGAGEQFF
>few|TRBJ1-1|TRBV7-6|TRBD1
TGTGCCAGCAGCCTACAGGGGGCGGGTGGTACTGAAGCTTTCTTT
CASSLQGAGGTEAFF